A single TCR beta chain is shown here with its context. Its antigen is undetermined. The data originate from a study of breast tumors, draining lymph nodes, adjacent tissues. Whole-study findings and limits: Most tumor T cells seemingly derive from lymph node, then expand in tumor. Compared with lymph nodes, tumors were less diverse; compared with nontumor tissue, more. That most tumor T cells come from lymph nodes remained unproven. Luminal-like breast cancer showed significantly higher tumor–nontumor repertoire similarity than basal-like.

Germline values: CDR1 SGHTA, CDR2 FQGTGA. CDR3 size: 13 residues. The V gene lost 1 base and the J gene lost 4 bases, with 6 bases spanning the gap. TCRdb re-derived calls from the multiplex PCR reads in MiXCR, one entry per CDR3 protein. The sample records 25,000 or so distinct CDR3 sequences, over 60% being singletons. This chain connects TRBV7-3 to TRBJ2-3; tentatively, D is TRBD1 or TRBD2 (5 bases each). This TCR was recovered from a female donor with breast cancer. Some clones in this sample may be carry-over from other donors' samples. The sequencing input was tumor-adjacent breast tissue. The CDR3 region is CASSLRDPDTQYF. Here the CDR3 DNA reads TGTGCCAGCAGCTTAAGGGACCCAGATACGCAGTATTTT.